The sample holds one count of the clone carrying this T cell receptor beta chain. Antigen specificity is unknown. The CDR3 has 12 amino acids. In germline, CDR1 is SGHTA, CDR2 FQGNSA. The V and J ends lost 9 bases and 3 bases respectively, with 12 bases between them. This record comes from a study of OX40 agonist ivuxolimab in advanced cancers. Sequencing was performed with immunoSEQ multiplex PCR; in TCRdb, only in-frame clones are kept and a portion is missing. Here the sample spans nearly 35,000 clones, around 93% being singletons. Overall study findings and caveats: Some nonresponders likewise displayed low normalized T-cell clonal expansion. Relative to CD4+ cells, CD8+ T cells on average had more expanded clones.

This sequence originates from an adult with an advanced solid tumor such as melanoma, head and neck, liver or kidney cancer. Sequencing was performed on CD4+ or CD8+ T cells sorted from blood, taken in a trial of the OX40 agonist ivuxolimab. V and J are TRBV7-2 and TRBJ2-7, with TRBD2 as a possible D gene (5 bases). CDR3 sequence: CASREAGYEQYF. The CDR3 DNA sequence: TGTGCCAGTAGAGAGGCGGGCTACGAGCAGTACTTC.